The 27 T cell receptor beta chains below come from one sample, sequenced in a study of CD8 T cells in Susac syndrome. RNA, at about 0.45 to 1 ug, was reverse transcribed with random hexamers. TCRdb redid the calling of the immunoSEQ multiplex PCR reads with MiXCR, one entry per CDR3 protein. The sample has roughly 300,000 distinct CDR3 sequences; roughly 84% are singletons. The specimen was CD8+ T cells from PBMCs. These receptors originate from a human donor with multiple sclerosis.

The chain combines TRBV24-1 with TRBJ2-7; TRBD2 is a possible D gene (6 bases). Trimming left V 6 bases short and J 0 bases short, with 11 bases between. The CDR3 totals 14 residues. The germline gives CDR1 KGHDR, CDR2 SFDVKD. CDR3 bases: TGTGCCACCAGTCAGACCGGGAGCTCCTACGAGCAGTACTTC. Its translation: CATSQTGSSYEQYF.

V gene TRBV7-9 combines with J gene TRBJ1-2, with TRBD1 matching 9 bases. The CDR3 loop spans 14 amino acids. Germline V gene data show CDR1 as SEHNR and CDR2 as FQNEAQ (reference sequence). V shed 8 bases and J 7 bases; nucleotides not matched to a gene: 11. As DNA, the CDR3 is TGTGCCAGCCGACCGGAACAGGGGGCTACTGGCTACACCTTC. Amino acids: CASRPEQGATGYTF.

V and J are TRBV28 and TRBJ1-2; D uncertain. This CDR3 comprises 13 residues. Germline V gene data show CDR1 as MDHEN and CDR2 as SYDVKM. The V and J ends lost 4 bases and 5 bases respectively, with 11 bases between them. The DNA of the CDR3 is TGTGCCAGCAGTTCCCTGACTAGATATGGCTACACCTTC. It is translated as CASSSLTRYGYTF.

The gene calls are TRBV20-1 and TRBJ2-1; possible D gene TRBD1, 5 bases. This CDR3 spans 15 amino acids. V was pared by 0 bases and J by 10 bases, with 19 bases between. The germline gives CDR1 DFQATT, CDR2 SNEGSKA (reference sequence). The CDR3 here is CSARDISAGRWEQFF. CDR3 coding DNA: TGCAGTGCTAGAGATATCTCGGCAGGGCGTTGGGAGCAGTTCTTC.

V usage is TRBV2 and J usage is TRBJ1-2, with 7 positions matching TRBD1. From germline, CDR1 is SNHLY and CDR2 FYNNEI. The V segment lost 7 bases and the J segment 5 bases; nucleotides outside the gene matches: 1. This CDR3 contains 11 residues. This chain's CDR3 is CASKGQYGYTF. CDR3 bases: TGTGCCAGCAAGGGACAGTATGGCTACACCTTC.

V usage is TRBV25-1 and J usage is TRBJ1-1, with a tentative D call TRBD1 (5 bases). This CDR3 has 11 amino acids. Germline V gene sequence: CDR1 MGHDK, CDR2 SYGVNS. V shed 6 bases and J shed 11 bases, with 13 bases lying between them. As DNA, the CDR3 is TGTGCCAGCAGACTAGGGACGCGTGCTTTCTTT. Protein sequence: CASRLGTRAFF.

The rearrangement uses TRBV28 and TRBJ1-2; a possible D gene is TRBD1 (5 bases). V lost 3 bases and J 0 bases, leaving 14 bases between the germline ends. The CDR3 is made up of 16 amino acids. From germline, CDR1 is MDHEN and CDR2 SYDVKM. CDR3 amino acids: CASSFLQVTANYGYTF. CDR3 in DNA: TGTGCCAGCAGTTTCCTACAGGTGACTGCTAACTATGGCTACACCTTC.

The chain's CDR3 is CASSFGGPLISGNTIYF. In nucleotides, the CDR3 is TGTGCCAGCAGCTTCGGGGGGCCCCTAATCTCTGGAAACACCATATATTTT. The J gene is TRBJ1-3, the V gene TRBV7-9; possible D gene TRBD1, 6 bases. This CDR3 has 17 amino acids. Germline CDR1 SEHNR, CDR2 FQNEAQ (reference sequence). Trimming took off 3 bases at V and 0 bases at J, with 15 bases between the two ends.

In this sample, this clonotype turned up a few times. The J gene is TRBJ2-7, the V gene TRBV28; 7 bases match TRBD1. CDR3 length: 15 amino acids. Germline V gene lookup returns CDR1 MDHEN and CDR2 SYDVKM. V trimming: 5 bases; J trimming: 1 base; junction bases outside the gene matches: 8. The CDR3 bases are TGTGCCAGCAGTATTCCGGGACAGCCGTCCTACGAGCAGTACTTC. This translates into CASSIPGQPSYEQYF.

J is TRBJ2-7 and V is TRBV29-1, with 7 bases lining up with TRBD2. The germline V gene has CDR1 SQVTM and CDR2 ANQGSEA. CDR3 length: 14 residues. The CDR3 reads CSVESASGTYEQYF. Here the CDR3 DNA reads TGCAGTGTAGAATCGGCTAGCGGTACCTACGAGCAGTACTTC.

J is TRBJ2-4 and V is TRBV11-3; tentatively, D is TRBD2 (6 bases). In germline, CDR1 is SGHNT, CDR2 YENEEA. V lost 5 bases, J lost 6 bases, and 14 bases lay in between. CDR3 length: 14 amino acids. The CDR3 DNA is TGTGCCAGCAGCCCAAAGACGGGGGTAAACATTCAGTACTTC. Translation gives CASSPKTGVNIQYF.

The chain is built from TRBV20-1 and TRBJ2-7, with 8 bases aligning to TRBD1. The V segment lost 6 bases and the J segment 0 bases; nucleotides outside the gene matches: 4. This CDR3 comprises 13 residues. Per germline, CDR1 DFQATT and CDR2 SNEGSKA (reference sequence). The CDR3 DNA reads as TGCAGTGCCCGGACAGGGACCTCCTACGAGCAGTACTTC. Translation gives CSARTGTSYEQYF.

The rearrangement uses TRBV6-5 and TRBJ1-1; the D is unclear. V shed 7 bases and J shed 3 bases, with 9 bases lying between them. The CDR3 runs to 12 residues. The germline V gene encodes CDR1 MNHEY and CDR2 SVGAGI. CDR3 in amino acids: CASTGWDTEAFF. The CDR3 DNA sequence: TGTGCCAGCACGGGTTGGGACACTGAAGCTTTCTTT.

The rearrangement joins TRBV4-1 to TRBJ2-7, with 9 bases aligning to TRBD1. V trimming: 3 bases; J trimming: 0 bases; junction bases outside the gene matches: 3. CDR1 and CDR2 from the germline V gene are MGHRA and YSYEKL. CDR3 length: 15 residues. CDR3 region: CASSQGQGLSYEQYF. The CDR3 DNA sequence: TGCGCCAGCAGCCAGGGACAGGGACTCTCCTACGAGCAGTACTTC.

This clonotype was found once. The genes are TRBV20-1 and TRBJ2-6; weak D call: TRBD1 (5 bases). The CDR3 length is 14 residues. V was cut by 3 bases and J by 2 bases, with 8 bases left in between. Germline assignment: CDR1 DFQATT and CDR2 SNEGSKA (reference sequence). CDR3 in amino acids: CSASPGTGANVLTF. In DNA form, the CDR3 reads TGCAGTGCTAGCCCAGGGACTGGGGCCAACGTCCTGACTTTC.

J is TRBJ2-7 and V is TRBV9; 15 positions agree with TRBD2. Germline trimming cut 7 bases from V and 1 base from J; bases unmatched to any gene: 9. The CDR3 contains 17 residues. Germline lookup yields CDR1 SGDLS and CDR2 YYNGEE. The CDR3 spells CASSGGTSGRTSYEQYF. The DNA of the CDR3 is TGTGCCAGCTCCGGGGGGACTAGCGGGAGGACGTCCTACGAGCAGTACTTC.

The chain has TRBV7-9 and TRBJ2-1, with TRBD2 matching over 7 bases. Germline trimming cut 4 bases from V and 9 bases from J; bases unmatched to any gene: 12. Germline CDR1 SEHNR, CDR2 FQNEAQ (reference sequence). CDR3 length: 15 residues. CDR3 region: CASSSPRGSLSEQFF. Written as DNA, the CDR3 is TGTGCCAGCAGCTCTCCCCGCGGGAGTTTAAGTGAGCAGTTCTTC.

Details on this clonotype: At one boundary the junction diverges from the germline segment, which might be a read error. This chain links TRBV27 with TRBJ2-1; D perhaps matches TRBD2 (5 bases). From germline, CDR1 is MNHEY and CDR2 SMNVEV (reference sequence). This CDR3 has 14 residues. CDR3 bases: TGTGCCAGTAGTTGGGGAGCCGGGCTCAATGAGCAGTTCTTC. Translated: CASSWGAGLNEQFF.

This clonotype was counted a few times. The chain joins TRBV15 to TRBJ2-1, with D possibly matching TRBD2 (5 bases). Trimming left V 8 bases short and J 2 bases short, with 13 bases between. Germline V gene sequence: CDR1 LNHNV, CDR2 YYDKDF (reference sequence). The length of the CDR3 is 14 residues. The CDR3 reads CATGAGGAYNEQFF. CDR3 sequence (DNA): TGTGCCACCGGTGCTGGAGGTGCCTACAATGAGCAGTTCTTC.

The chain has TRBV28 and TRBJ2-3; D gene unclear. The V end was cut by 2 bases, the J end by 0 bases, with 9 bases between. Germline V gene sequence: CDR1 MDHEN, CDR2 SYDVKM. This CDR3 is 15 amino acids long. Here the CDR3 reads CASSLVKFSTDTQYF. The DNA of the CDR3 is TGTGCCAGCAGTTTAGTGAAATTTAGCACAGATACGCAGTATTTT.

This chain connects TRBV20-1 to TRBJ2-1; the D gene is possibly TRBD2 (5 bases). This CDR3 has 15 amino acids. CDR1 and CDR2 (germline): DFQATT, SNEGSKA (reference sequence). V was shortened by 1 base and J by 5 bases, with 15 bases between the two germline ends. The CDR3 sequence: CSARVLRGRDNEQFF. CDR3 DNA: TGCAGTGCTAGAGTTCTGAGAGGGCGGGACAATGAGCAGTTCTTC.

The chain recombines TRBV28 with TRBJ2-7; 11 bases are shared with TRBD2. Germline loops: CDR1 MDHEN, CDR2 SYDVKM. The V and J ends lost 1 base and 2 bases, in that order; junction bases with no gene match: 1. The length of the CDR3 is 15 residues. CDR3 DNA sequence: TGTGCCAGCAGTTTATTGACTAGCGGGACCTACGAGCAGTACTTC. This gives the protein CASSLLTSGTYEQYF.

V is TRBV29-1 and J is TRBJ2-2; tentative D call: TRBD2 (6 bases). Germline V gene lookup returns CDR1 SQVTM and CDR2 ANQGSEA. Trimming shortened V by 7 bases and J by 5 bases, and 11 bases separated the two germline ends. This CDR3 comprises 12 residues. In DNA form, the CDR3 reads TGCAGCGCACCCCGGGAGACCGGGGAGCTGTTTTTT. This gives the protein CSAPRETGELFF.

The CDR3 nucleotides read TGTGCCAGCTCACCACCTGTCGCGTCAGATACGCAGTATTTT. Translated: CASSPPVASDTQYF. The J gene is TRBJ2-3, the V gene TRBV18; D gene uncertain. The CDR3 has 14 residues. Germline CDR1 and CDR2: KGHSH and LQKENI. V was cut by 0 bases and J by 4 bases, with 8 bases left in between.

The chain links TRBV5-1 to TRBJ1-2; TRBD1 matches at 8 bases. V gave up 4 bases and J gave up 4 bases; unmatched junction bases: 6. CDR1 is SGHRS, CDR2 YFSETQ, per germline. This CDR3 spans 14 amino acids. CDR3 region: CASSLTGEAYGYTF. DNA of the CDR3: TGCGCCAGCAGCCTGACAGGGGAGGCCTATGGCTACACCTTC.

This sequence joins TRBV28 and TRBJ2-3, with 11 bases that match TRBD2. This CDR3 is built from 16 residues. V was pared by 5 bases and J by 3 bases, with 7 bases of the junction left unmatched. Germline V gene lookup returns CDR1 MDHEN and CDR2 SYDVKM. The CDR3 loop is CASSPTSGSLTDTQYF. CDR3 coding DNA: TGTGCCAGCAGTCCTACTAGCGGGAGTTTAACAGATACGCAGTATTTT.

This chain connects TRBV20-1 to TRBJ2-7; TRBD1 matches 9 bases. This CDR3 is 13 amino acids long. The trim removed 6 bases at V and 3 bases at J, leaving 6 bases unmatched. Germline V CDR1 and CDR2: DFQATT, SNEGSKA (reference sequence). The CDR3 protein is CSASGTGNYEQYF. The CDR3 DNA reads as TGCAGTGCCTCCGGGACAGGGAACTACGAGCAGTACTTC.